This TCR beta chain was found in a study of blood T cell repertoires in COVID-19. The protocol was immunoSEQ multiplex PCR, while the TCRdb copy is restricted to in-frame clones and leaves out a portion. The data contain 250,000 to 350,000 clones, 70% to 90% of them singletons. Participants had their cohort set by participant-reported clinical history. The CDR3 has 14 amino acids. Looked up from germline, CDR1 is GTSNPN and CDR2 is SVGIG (reference sequence). Unmatched junction bases numbered 10, after V lost 5 bases and J lost 4 bases. This clonotype was obtained from a woman in her sixties in a cohort exposed to, infected with or recovered from COVID-19 (not recorded which). Input material: PBMCs or T cells enriched from blood (not recorded which). This chain connects TRBV30 to TRBJ2-7; 8 bases line up with TRBD1. CDR3 region: CAWDRGQGAYEQYF. The CDR3 DNA sequence: TGTGCCTGGGATCGAGGGCAGGGGGCTTACGAGCAGTACTTC.